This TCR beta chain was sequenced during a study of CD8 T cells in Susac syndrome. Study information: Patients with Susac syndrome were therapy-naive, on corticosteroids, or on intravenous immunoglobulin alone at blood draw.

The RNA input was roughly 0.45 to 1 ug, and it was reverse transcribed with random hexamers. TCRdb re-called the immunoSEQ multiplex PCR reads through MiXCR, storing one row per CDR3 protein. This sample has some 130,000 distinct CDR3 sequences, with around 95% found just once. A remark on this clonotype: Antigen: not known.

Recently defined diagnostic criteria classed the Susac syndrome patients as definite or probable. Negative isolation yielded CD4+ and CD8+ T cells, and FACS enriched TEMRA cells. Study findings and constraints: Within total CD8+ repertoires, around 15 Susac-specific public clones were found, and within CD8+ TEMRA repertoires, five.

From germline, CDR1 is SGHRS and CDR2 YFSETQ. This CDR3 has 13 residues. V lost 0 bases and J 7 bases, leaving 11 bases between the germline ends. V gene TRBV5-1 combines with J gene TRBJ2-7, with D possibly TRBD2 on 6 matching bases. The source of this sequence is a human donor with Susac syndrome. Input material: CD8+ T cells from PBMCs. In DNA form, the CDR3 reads TGCGCCAGCAGCTTGGGCATCGCGGGGGAGCAGTACTTC. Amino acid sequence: CASSLGIAGEQYF. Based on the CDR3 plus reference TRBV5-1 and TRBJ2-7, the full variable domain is KAGVTQTPRYLIKTRGQQVTLSCSPISGHRSVSWYQQTPGQGLQFLFEYFSETQRNKGNFPGRFSGRQFSNSRSEMNVSTLELGDSALYLCASSLGIAGEQYFGPGTRLTVT.